This T cell receptor (beta chain) was recorded in a study of T cell changes during pregnancy in multiple sclerosis. Germline CDR1 reads SGHTA; CDR2 reads FQGTGA. CDR3 size: 17 residues. V lost 5 bases, J lost 1 base, and 4 bases stayed unmatched. Sequenced by immunoSEQ multiplex PCR; TCRdb stores in-frame clones only, minus some. The table includes tens of thousands of clones, about 92% detected once. The receptor was derived from a female donor in good health, enrolled as a control in a pregnancy study. The V gene is TRBV7-3, the J gene TRBJ2-6, with 11 bases identical to TRBD1. The input for sequencing was peripheral blood, taken in the second trimester of pregnancy. The CDR3: CASSPGQGASGANVLTF. As DNA, the CDR3 is TGTGCCAGCAGCCCTGGACAGGGGGCTTCTGGGGCCAACGTCCTGACTTTC.